This T cell receptor beta chain comes out of a study of T cells in Graves' hyperthyroidism and ophthalmopathy. On the study more broadly: Prior to any treatment, at the point of initial diagnosis, peripheral blood was collected. Whole-study findings and limits: Among thyroid clonotypes expanded above 0.001, most also appeared in blood. The model forecast ophthalmopathy, anticipating it by a median about 6.5 months before onset.

V gave up 6 bases and J gave up 2 bases, with 22 bases separating them. The CDR3 has 17 residues. In germline, CDR1 is KGHSH, CDR2 LQKENI. As regards this clonotype: Its antigen is not known.

On the basis of clinical symptoms, serum thyroxine and TRAb, thyroid ultrasound and orbital computed tomography, diagnoses were made. RNA transcripts were the template for amplifying TCR beta CDR3 regions. In the first-round RT-PCR of the TCR CDR3, the HTBI primer set was used. TCRdb called the multiplex PCR reads again in MiXCR, with one record for every CDR3 protein. The sample records about 610,000 distinct CDR3 sequences, roughly 14% being singletons. J is TRBJ2-5 and V is TRBV18; D is undetermined. Input material: blood. The TCR originated in a woman aged 40 to 55 with Graves' ophthalmopathy. CDR3 in amino acids: CASSPVYLTADQETQYF. CDR3 bases: TGTGCCAGCTCCCCGGTTTATCTTACGGCAGATCAAGAGACCCAGTACTTC.